One and the same sample provided the 32 T cell receptor beta chains below, sequenced in a study of blood T cells in healthy people across ages. The second PCR ran roughly 7 to 12 cycles with a sample-barcoded 5' primer and J-beta primers. In TCRdb, the 5' RACE reads were re-called with MiXCR into one record per CDR3 protein. The profile shows some 1,500,000 distinct CDR3 sequences, about 42% of them singletons. Sequenced input: blood. The receptors here all came from a woman aged 18-35 years in good health.

This sequence joins TRBV20-1 and TRBJ1-2; 7 nucleotides align to TRBD1. The CDR3 sequence is 15 residues long. Germline loops: CDR1 DFQATT, CDR2 SNEGSKA (reference sequence). V trimming: 5 bases; J trimming: 2 bases; junction bases outside the gene matches: 11. The CDR3 here is CSAFDRDLGNYGYTF. The CDR3, as DNA: TGCAGTGCTTTTGACAGGGACCTAGGGAACTATGGCTACACCTTC.

The genes are TRBV3-1 and TRBJ2-2; 12 bases are shared with TRBD2. Unmatched junction bases numbered 10, after V lost 2 bases and J lost 6 bases. The CDR3 is 18 amino acids. The germline V gene encodes CDR1 LGHDT and CDR2 YNNKEL (reference sequence). DNA for the CDR3: TGTGCCAGCAGCCAAAGACTAGCGGGAGCTAGTGCCTCCGGGGAGCTGTTTTTT. This gives the protein CASSQRLAGASASGELFF.

The chain employs TRBV27 and TRBJ2-7; either TRBD1 or TRBD2 may fit D (5 bases each). The CDR3 spans 14 residues. CDR1 and CDR2 from the germline V gene are MNHEY and SMNVEV (reference sequence). The V gene lost 9 bases and the J gene lost 2 bases, with 17 bases spanning the gap. CDR3 loop: CASAWGIGPYEQYF. In nucleotides, the CDR3 is TGTGCCAGTGCCTGGGGGATTGGCCCCTACGAGCAGTACTTC.

This clonotype was recorded a few times. V gene TRBV4-1 combines with J gene TRBJ2-1; TRBD1 matches 7 bases. There are 15 residues in the CDR3. Germline values: CDR1 MGHRA, CDR2 YSYEKL. V shed 5 bases, J shed 2 bases, and the junction held 6 bases outside the gene matches. The CDR3 loop reads CASSIAGTAYNEQFF. The CDR3 DNA sequence: TGCGCCAGCAGCATCGCCGGGACAGCCTACAATGAGCAGTTCTTC.

The chain recombines TRBV5-1 with TRBJ2-1; D remains unclear. The CDR3 totals 14 residues. V was trimmed by 3 bases and J by 4 bases, leaving 11 bases between them. Germline V gene data show CDR1 as SGHRS and CDR2 as YFSETQ. CDR3 bases: TGCGCCAGCAGCTATCAGGACCGTTACAATGAGCAGTTCTTC. Its protein is CASSYQDRYNEQFF.

V gene TRBV12-3 or TRBV12-4 combines with J gene TRBJ2-3; D gene uncertain. This CDR3 comprises 16 residues. Trimming took off 7 bases at V and 6 bases at J, with 23 bases between the two ends. The CDR3 DNA follows: TGTGCCAGCACCCTCGGCTTGACGGCCGGGTGGGATACGCAGTATTTT. Translating gives CASTLGLTAGWDTQYF.

This clonotype was counted only a few times. The chain has TRBV20-1 and TRBJ2-3; 9 nucleotides line up with TRBD1. CDR1 DFQATT and CDR2 SNEGSKA come from the germline V gene (reference sequence). The CDR3 consists of 12 residues. J was trimmed by 5 bases and V by 6 bases; bases with no gene match: 3. CDR3 amino acids: CSAPDRGDTQYF. DNA for the CDR3: TGCAGTGCACCGGACAGGGGAGATACGCAGTATTTT.

In this sample, this clonotype turned up a few times. This may be a read error: a much more frequent sequence differs by one nucleotide. The J gene is TRBJ2-5, the V gene TRBV7-9; weak D call: TRBD1 (6 bases). CDR1 and CDR2 (germline): SEHNR, FQNEAQ (reference sequence). The CDR3 is 15 residues long. Trimming shortened V by 5 bases and J by 11 bases, and 24 bases separated the two germline ends. CDR3 DNA: TGTGCCAGCAGCCTGCTCGAACACAGGGCTAATGAGCAGTACTTC. This gives the protein CASSLLEHRANEQYF.

This clonotype was seen only a few times. The V call is TRBV12-3 or TRBV12-4, the J call TRBJ2-1; 8 nucleotides align to TRBD2. The length of the CDR3 is 16 residues. V was pared by 6 bases and J by 0 bases, with 7 bases of the junction left unmatched. The CDR3 is CASRGLAASSYNEQFF. In DNA form, the CDR3 reads TGTGCCAGCAGAGGACTAGCCGCGAGCTCCTACAATGAGCAGTTCTTC.

This clonotype was seen more than once but under ten times. The J gene is TRBJ2-1, the V gene TRBV6-5; D remains ambiguous. The CDR3 contains 14 residues. Germline values: CDR1 MNHEY, CDR2 SVGAGI. Trimming pared 6 bases from V and 4 bases from J, leaving 13 bases between. The CDR3 nucleotides are TGTGCCAGCAGGCTATCTGTCCCATACAATGAGCAGTTCTTC. It encodes CASRLSVPYNEQFF.

The chain links TRBV6-2 or TRBV6-3 to TRBJ1-1, with TRBD1 matching over 7 bases. V dropped 7 bases and J dropped 0; count of bases not matched to a gene: 11. CDR3 length: 16 amino acids. Per the germline V gene, CDR1 is MNHEY and CDR2 is SVGEGT. CDR3 sequence (DNA): TGTGCCAGCAACCCCAGGGGGATGGATTTGAACACTGAAGCTTTCTTT. Amino acid sequence: CASNPRGMDLNTEAFF.

V and J are TRBV20-1 and TRBJ2-1; TRBD2 aligns across 9 bases. After removal of 0 bases from V and 3 bases from J, the junction contained 3 bases not matched to a gene. Germline CDR1 and CDR2: DFQATT and SNEGSKA (reference sequence). CDR3 length: 15 residues. CDR3 nucleotides: TGCAGTGCTAGAGATACTAGCGGGTTCTACAATGAGCAGTTCTTC. It codes for CSARDTSGFYNEQFF.

The chain couples TRBV21-1 to TRBJ1-2. TRBV21-1 is marked as a pseudogene. The CDR3 is made up of 14 amino acids. CDR3 sequence: CASRRQYINYGYTF. In nucleotides, the CDR3 is TGTGCCAGCAGAAGACAATACATTAACTATGGCTACACCTTC.

The chain employs TRBV7-2 and TRBJ1-1; maybe TRBD1 (5 bases). The CDR3 consists of 14 residues. The ends were cut back, 1 base at V and 5 bases at J, with 11 bases in the middle. The germline V gene encodes CDR1 SGHTA and CDR2 FQGNSA. CDR3 coding DNA: TGTGCCAGCAGCTTAGTAGAGGGGCGGACTGAAGCTTTCTTT. This codes for CASSLVEGRTEAFF.

This chain's CDR3 is CASSTTGTSYEQYF. CDR3 DNA: TGTGCCAGCAGCACAACCGGGACTTCCTACGAGCAGTACTTC. The chain couples TRBV6-5 to TRBJ2-7, with D possibly matching TRBD2 (6 bases). The germline V gene encodes CDR1 MNHEY and CDR2 SVGAGI. V dropped 6 bases and J dropped 1 base, with 13 bases sitting between them. The CDR3 totals 14 residues.

The rearrangement links TRBV6-5 to TRBJ2-3; D unclear. V gave up 5 bases and J gave up 2 bases, with 11 bases separating them. This CDR3 is built from 14 residues. Per the germline V gene, CDR1 is MNHEY and CDR2 is SVGAGI. CDR3 region: CASSRTTYTDTQYF. CDR3 bases: TGTGCCAGCAGTAGGACCACATACACAGATACGCAGTATTTT.

This chain uses TRBV27 with TRBJ1-1; the D gene is possibly TRBD1 (5 bases). Per the germline V gene, CDR1 is MNHEY and CDR2 is SMNVEV (reference sequence). The CDR3 covers 16 residues. V was cut by 5 bases and J by 1 base, with 17 bases left in between. The CDR3 coding sequence is TGTGCCAGCAGTCCGCCCTGGGGGTTCGGGAACACTGAAGCTTTCTTT. Translating it yields CASSPPWGFGNTEAFF.

This clonotype turned up a few times. The rearrangement links TRBV12-3 or TRBV12-4 to TRBJ1-2, with 7 bases matching TRBD1. V lost 5 bases, J lost 5 bases, and 5 bases stayed unmatched. CDR3 length: 13 residues. The CDR3 region is CASSPPGQYGYTF. The CDR3, as DNA: TGTGCCAGCAGTCCCCCGGGACAGTATGGCTACACCTTC.

In its sample, this clonotype was seen a few times. This chain connects TRBV15 to TRBJ2-5; TRBD1 or TRBD2 may be the D gene (5 bases each). From germline, CDR1 is LNHNV and CDR2 YYDKDF (reference sequence). This CDR3 spans 17 amino acids. The germline V and J ends were trimmed by 0 bases and 2 bases, with 16 bases remaining between them. DNA of the CDR3: TGTGCCACCAGCAGAGATCGACTCCGGGACGTACAAGAGACCCAGTACTTC. It codes for CATSRDRLRDVQETQYF.

This clonotype turned up a few times. For the CDR3, the DNA is TGTGCCAGCAGCTCTAAAGGGACGGCCGGTAATTACAATGAGCAGTTCTTC. It codes for CASSSKGTAGNYNEQFF. The V and J genes are TRBV11-2 and TRBJ2-1, with D perhaps being TRBD1 or TRBD2 (5 bases each). CDR1 and CDR2 (germline): SGHAT, FQNNGV. V lost 4 bases and J lost 4, with 20 bases in between. The CDR3 has 17 residues.

The chain couples TRBV5-1 to TRBJ2-1; a possible D gene is TRBD2 (5 bases). The V end was cut by 0 bases, the J end by 7 bases, with 14 bases between. The CDR3 loop spans 15 amino acids. The V gene's germline CDR1 is SGHRS and CDR2 YFSETQ. In DNA form, the CDR3 reads TGCGCCAGCAGCTTGGCGCCCTTAGGAGGTAATGAGCAGTTCTTC. Encoded protein: CASSLAPLGGNEQFF.

V is TRBV29-1 and J is TRBJ2-5; TRBD2 might be the D (6 bases). With 8 bases removed from V and 2 bases from J, the gap between germline ends came to 12 bases. The germline V gene has CDR1 SQVTM and CDR2 ANQGSEA. This CDR3 is 12 amino acids long. The CDR3 region has the DNA TGCAGCTATCCCGGGAGACAAGAGACCCAGTACTTC. It specifies CSYPGRQETQYF.

Written as DNA, the CDR3 is TGTGCCAGCAGCTTAGCGGCTAGCGGGATCTCCTACGAGCAGTACTTC. This gives the protein CASSLAASGISYEQYF. The rearrangement uses TRBV7-2 and TRBJ2-7; 9 nucleotides line up with TRBD2. CDR3 length: 16 residues. CDR1 is SGHTA, CDR2 FQGNSA, per germline. The V segment lost 0 bases and the J segment 0 bases; nucleotides outside the gene matches: 3. Full variable domain (missing parts from reference TRBV7-2 and TRBJ2-7): GAGVSQSPSNKVTEKGKDVELRCDPISGHTALYWYRQSLGQGLEFLIYFQGNSAPDKSGLPSDRFSAERTGGSVSTLTIQRTQQEDSAVYLCASSLAASGISYEQYFGPGTRLTVT.

This chain links TRBV7-9 with TRBJ1-1; D gene uncertain. Trimming removed 0 bases from V and 3 bases from J, with 8 bases in between. CDR1 and CDR2 from the germline V gene are SEHNR and FQNEAQ (reference sequence). This CDR3 is built from 14 residues. CDR3 bases: TGTGCCAGCAGCTTAGCGGGCAGATACACTGAAGCTTTCTTT. Amino acids: CASSLAGRYTEAFF.

The V gene is TRBV28, the J gene TRBJ2-1; D is perhaps TRBD2 (6 bases). The germline gives CDR1 MDHEN, CDR2 SYDVKM. CDR3 length equals 13 residues. Trimming removed 5 bases from V and 7 bases from J, with 12 bases in between. CDR3: CASSGLLANEQFF. The CDR3 coding sequence is TGTGCCAGCAGTGGACTCCTAGCGAATGAGCAGTTCTTC.

This clonotype was counted between two and nine times. The chain is built from TRBV4-2 and TRBJ2-5, with D hard to call. This CDR3 has 13 amino acids. Between the trimmed V and J ends, which lost 3 bases and 5 bases, there was a span of 10 bases. Germline CDR1 reads LGHNA; CDR2 reads YNFKEQ. CDR3 protein: CASSQISAETQYF. The CDR3 DNA reads TGTGCCAGCAGCCAGATCTCCGCGGAGACCCAGTACTTC.

Concerning this clonotype: The junction departs from the called germline gene at one end, perhaps through a read error. The chain has TRBV5-1 and TRBJ2-5; 7 bases line up with TRBD2. The CDR3 sequence is 12 residues long. Germline values: CDR1 SGHRS, CDR2 YFSETQ. CDR3 in DNA: TGTGCCAGCGGGACTTTACAAGAGACCCAGTACTTC. This encodes CASGTLQETQYF. Complete variable domain (other parts from reference TRBV5-1 and TRBJ2-5): KAGVTQTPRYLIKTRGQQVTLSCSPISGHRSVSWYQQTPGQGLQFLFEYFSETQRNKGNFPGRFSGRQFSNSRSEMNVSTLELGDSALYLCASGTLQETQYFGPGTRLLVL.

This clonotype was picked up many times. This chain links TRBV12-3 or TRBV12-4 with TRBJ1-2; a possible D gene is TRBD1 (6 bases). This CDR3 spans 17 amino acids. The germline V and J ends were trimmed by 6 bases and 6 bases, with 26 bases remaining between them. CDR3 amino acids: CASSPLGGQLFVDGYTF. The CDR3 DNA is TGTGCCAGCAGCCCCCTGGGAGGACAGCTTTTTGTGGATGGCTACACCTTC.

This clonotype was seen only once. This may be a read error: a much more frequent sequence differs by one nucleotide. V gene TRBV6-5 combines with J gene TRBJ2-4; TRBD1 agrees at 8 bases. CDR3 length equals 15 residues. J gave up 3 bases and V 8 bases, and 9 bases lay outside the gene matches. Germline values: CDR1 MNHEY, CDR2 SVGAGI. The chain's CDR3 is CASSQGGWIKNIQYF. The DNA of the CDR3 is TGTGCCAGCTCACAGGGGGGTTGGATCAAAAACATTCAGTACTTC.

The chain is built from TRBV4-1 and TRBJ2-7; 8 nucleotides agree with TRBD2. The junction had 7 bases not matched to a gene; V was cut back by 0 bases and J by 3 bases. CDR1 is MGHRA and CDR2 is YSYEKL in the germline V gene. The CDR3 totals 16 residues. Here the CDR3 reads CASSQDKRGTNYEQYF. The CDR3 region has the DNA TGCGCCAGCAGCCAAGATAAGCGGGGGACTAACTACGAGCAGTACTTC.

A few counts support this clonotype. The gene calls are TRBV5-1 and TRBJ2-4, with 10 bases fitting TRBD1. The end of the DNA is better explained by TRBJ2-7, so the J call may be wrong. Germline lookup yields CDR1 SGHRS and CDR2 YFSETQ. The CDR3 consists of 15 residues. The CDR3 region is CASSAPGQGIYEQYF. The CDR3 DNA is TGCGCCAGCAGCGCACCGGGACAGGGGATCTACGAGCAGTACTTC.

CDR3 nucleotide sequence: TGTGCCAGCAGTTTGGCGGTCCCCGGGGAGCTGTTTTTT. It codes for CASSLAVPGELFF. The chain is built from TRBV28 and TRBJ2-2; D is unresolved. With 3 bases removed from V and 6 bases from J, the gap between germline ends came to 8 bases. Germline V gene sequence: CDR1 MDHEN, CDR2 SYDVKM. This CDR3 has 13 amino acids. Together with reference TRBV28 and TRBJ2-2, the CDR3 gives the full variable domain: DVKVTQSSRYLVKRTGEKVFLECVQDMDHENMFWYRQDPGLGLRLIYFSYDVKMKEKGDIPEGYSVSREKKERFSLILESASTNQTSMYLCASSLAVPGELFFGEGSRLTVL.